This T cell receptor beta chain came from a study of blood T cell repertoires in COVID-19. Whole-study context: Sample material is recorded as cDNA or gDNA derived from T cells, B-cell-depleted T cells, or PBMCs.

Trimming pared 3 bases from V and 0 bases from J, leaving 7 bases between. This CDR3 is built from 15 residues. Germline V gene data show CDR1 as SGHRS and CDR2 as YFSETQ. Under the authors' procedure: Reference gene primer amplification in the assay estimated nucleated cell counts. Sequencing used immunoSEQ multiplex PCR; TCRdb keeps in-frame clones, though not all of them. The DNA gave D and trimming, while V, J and clone size come from that table. There are roughly 100,000 clones in the sample; around 73% occur only once, and 9.8% lies in the top ten. Sequenced material: peripheral blood. The TCR originated in a man in his sixties with active or convalescent COVID-19. The chain is built from TRBV5-1 and TRBJ2-6; D may be TRBD1 (5 bases). The CDR3 spells CASSYRGSGANVLTF. The CDR3 coding sequence is TGCGCCAGCAGCTATAGGGGCTCTGGGGCCAACGTCCTGACTTTC.